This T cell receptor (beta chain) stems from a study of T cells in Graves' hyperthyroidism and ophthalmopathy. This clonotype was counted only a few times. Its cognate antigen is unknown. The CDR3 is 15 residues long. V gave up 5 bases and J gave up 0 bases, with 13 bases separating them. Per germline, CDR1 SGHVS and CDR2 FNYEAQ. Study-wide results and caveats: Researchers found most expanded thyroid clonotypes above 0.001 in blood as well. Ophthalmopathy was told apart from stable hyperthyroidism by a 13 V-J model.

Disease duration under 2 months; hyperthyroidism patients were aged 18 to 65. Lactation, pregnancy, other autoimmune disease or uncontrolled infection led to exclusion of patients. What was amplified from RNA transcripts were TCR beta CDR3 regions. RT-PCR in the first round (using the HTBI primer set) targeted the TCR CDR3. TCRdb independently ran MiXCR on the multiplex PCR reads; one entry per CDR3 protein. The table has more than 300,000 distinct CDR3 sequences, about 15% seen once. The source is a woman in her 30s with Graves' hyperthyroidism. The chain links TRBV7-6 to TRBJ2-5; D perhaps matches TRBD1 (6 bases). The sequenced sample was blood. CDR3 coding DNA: TGTGCCAGCAGCGTTAACAGGGCTTACCAAGAGACCCAGTACTTC. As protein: CASSVNRAYQETQYF. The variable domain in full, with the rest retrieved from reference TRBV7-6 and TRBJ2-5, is GAGVSQSPRYKVTKRGQDVALRCDPISGHVSLYWYRQALGQGPEFLTYFNYEAQQDKSGLPNDRFSAERPEGSISTLTIQRTEQRDSAMYRCASSVNRAYQETQYFGPGTRLLVL.